These 11 T cell receptor beta chains came from one sample sequenced in a study of blood T cell repertoires in COVID-19. Sequencing was performed with immunoSEQ multiplex PCR; in TCRdb, only in-frame clones are kept and a portion is missing. The sample yields about 79,000 clones, around 89% seen once. Input material: peripheral blood. Receptor source: a man between 65 and 85 years old with active or convalescent COVID-19.

This clone turned up a few times. The rearrangement uses TRBV30 and TRBJ1-4; 10 bases align to TRBD1. In germline, CDR1 is GTSNPN, CDR2 SVGIG (reference sequence). J gave up 8 bases and V 4 bases, and 4 bases lay outside the gene matches. CDR3 length: 13 amino acids. CDR3 DNA sequence: TGTGCCTGGAAGGGGACAGGGGCCGAAAAACTGTTTTTT. Protein: CAWKGTGAEKLFF.

The rearrangement links TRBV5-1 to TRBJ1-6; the match to TRBD1 covers 8 bases. In germline, CDR1 is SGHRS, CDR2 YFSETQ. J was trimmed by 7 bases and V by 5 bases; bases with no gene match: 8. This CDR3 has 15 residues. The CDR3: CASRPGTGANSPLHF. In nucleotides, the CDR3 is TGCGCCAGCAGACCTGGGACAGGAGCCAATTCACCCCTCCACTTT.

This clone was recorded once. The chain recombines TRBV28 with TRBJ1-5; 11 nucleotides line up with TRBD1. CDR1 is MDHEN, CDR2 SYDVKM, per germline. CDR3 length: 15 residues. Trimming at V came to 7 bases and at J to 4 bases, leaving 6 bases not matched to a gene. The CDR3 sequence is CASTTGTGGNQPQHF. As DNA, the CDR3 is TGTGCCAGCACCACCGGGACAGGGGGGAATCAGCCCCAGCATTTT.

Only one count was recorded for this clone. As DNA, the CDR3 is TGTGCCATCAGCCCCCGGGAAGGACAGGGCCGCGCCGAGCAGTACTTC. This codes for CAISPREGQGRAEQYF. The gene calls are TRBV10-3 and TRBJ2-7, with 8 bases that match TRBD1. V trimming: 6 bases; J trimming: 6 bases; junction bases outside the gene matches: 16. This CDR3 is built from 16 residues. CDR1 and CDR2 from the germline V gene are ENHRY and SYGVKD.

This rearrangement joins TRBV2 to TRBJ1-1; 9 nucleotides match TRBD1. With V trimmed by 5 bases and J by 11 bases, 15 bases remained unmatched. The CDR3 is 15 amino acids. CDR1 is SNHLY and CDR2 is FYNNEI in the germline V gene. This CDR3 reads CASSPQTGQGFWAFF. CDR3 in DNA: TGTGCCAGCAGTCCCCAGACGGGACAGGGTTTCTGGGCTTTCTTT.

This clone was picked up a small number of times. The chain employs TRBV2 and TRBJ1-5; D not resolved. This CDR3 is built from 16 residues. Looked up from germline, CDR1 is SNHLY and CDR2 is FYNNEI. V lost 1 base and J lost 7, with 17 bases in between. The CDR3 here is CASSEGLRSNPQPQHF. In DNA form, the CDR3 reads TGTGCCAGCAGTGAAGGTTTGAGGAGTAACCCCCAGCCCCAGCATTTT.

The chain links TRBV5-1 to TRBJ2-2, with 9 bases aligning to TRBD2. Germline lookup yields CDR1 SGHRS and CDR2 YFSETQ. This CDR3 region has 16 residues. V shed 1 base, J shed 4 bases, and the junction held 5 bases outside the gene matches. CDR3 loop: CASSLLAGTRTGELFF. The CDR3 DNA follows: TGCGCCAGCAGCTTGCTAGCGGGGACTCGCACCGGGGAGCTGTTTTTT.

The chain employs TRBV24-1 and TRBJ2-1, with TRBD2 matching 14 bases. Germline V lookup: CDR1 KGHDR, CDR2 SFDVKD. The ends lost 7 bases at V and 8 bases at J; junction bases unmatched: 18. This CDR3 contains 19 residues. The CDR3 sequence: CATSGTSGSISLATDEQFF. The CDR3 DNA sequence: TGTGCCACCAGCGGGACTAGCGGGAGTATCTCATTGGCGACGGATGAGCAGTTCTTC.

CDR3 amino acids: CASRFSGIGETQYF. In nucleotides, the CDR3 is TGTGCCAGCAGATTTAGCGGGATCGGAGAGACCCAGTACTTC. The chain has TRBV11-2 and TRBJ2-5; 8 bases align to TRBD2. The V gene's germline CDR1 is SGHAT and CDR2 FQNNGV. The trim removed 6 bases at V and 4 bases at J, leaving 7 bases unmatched. The CDR3 covers 14 residues.

Note on this clone: At one end, the junction sequence differs from germline, possibly due to a read error. The chain links TRBV27 to TRBJ1-4, with a possible D match to TRBD1 (6 bases). This CDR3 contains 13 residues. Germline CDR1 and CDR2: MNHEY and SMNVEV (reference sequence). The chain's CDR3 is CVSRGGGGEKLFF. The CDR3 DNA reads as TGTGTCAGCAGAGGGGGTGGGGGTGAAAAACTGTTTTTT.

This chain connects TRBV9 to TRBJ2-3; D is uncertain. The length of the CDR3 is 15 residues. The germline V gene encodes CDR1 SGDLS and CDR2 YYNGEE. The V end lost 0 bases, the J end lost 2 bases, and 10 bases lay between the germline ends. In nucleotides, the CDR3 is TGTGCCAGCAGCGTAGGCTACTCCCACACAGATACGCAGTATTTT. It codes for CASSVGYSHTDTQYF.